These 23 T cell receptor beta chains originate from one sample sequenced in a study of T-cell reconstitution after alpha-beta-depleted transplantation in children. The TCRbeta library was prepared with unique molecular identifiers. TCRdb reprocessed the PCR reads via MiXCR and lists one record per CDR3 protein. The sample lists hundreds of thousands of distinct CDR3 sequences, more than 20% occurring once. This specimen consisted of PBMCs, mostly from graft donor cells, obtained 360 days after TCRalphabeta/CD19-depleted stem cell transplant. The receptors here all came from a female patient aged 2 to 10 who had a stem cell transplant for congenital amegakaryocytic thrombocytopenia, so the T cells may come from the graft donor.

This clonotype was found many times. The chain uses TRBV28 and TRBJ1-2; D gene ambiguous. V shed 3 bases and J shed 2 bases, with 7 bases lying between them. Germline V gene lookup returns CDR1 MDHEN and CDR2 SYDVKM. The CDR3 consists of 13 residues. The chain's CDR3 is CASSFRQNYGYTF. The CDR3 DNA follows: TGTGCCAGCAGTTTCCGGCAGAACTATGGCTACACCTTC.

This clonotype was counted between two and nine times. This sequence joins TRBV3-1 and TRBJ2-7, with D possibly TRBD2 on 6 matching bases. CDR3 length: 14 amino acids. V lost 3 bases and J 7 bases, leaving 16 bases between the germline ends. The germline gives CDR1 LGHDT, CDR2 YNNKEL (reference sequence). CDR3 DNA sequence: TGTGCCAGCAGCCACGGACGGGGGTCCTGGGAGCAGTACTTC. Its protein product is CASSHGRGSWEQYF.

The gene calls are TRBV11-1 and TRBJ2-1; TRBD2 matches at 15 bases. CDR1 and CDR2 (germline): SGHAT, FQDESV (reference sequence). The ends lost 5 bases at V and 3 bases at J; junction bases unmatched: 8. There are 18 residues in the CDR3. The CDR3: CASSLGLAGGRDYNEQFF. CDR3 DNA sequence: TGTGCCAGCAGCCTGGGACTAGCGGGGGGTCGAGACTACAATGAGCAGTTCTTC. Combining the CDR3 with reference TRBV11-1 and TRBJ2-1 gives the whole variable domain EAEVAQSPRYKITEKSQAVAFWCDPISGHATLYWYRQILGQGPELLVQFQDESVVDDSQLPKDRFSAERLKGVDSTLKIQPAELGDSAMYLCASSLGLAGGRDYNEQFFGPGTRLTVL.

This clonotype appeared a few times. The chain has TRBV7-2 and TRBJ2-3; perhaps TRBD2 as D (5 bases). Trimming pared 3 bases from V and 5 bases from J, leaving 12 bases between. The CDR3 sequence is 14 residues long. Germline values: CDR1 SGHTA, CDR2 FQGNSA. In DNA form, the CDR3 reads TGTGCCAGCAGCTTCCTAGCCGTCGGAGATACGCAGTATTTT. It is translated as CASSFLAVGDTQYF.

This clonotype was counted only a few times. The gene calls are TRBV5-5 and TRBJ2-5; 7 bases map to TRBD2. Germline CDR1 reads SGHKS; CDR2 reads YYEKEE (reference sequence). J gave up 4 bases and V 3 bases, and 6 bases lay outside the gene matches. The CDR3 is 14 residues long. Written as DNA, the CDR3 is TGTGCCAGCAGCTCCCCCCGGGGGGTAGAGACCCAGTACTTC. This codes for CASSSPRGVETQYF.

This CDR3 reads CASSRRETNTEAFF. CDR3 bases: TGTGCCAGCAGTCGAAGGGAAACCAACACTGAAGCTTTCTTT. The rearrangement links TRBV27 to TRBJ1-1; D not resolved. Germline CDR1 MNHEY, CDR2 SMNVEV (reference sequence). Trimming took 5 bases from V and 2 from J, leaving 12 bases between them. CDR3 size: 14 residues.

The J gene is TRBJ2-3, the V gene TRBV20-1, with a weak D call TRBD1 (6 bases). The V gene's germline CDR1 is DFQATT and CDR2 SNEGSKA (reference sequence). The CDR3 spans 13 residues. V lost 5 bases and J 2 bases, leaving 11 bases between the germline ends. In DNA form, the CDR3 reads TGCAGTGCTTACAGGACAGACACAGATACGCAGTATTTT. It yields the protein CSAYRTDTDTQYF.

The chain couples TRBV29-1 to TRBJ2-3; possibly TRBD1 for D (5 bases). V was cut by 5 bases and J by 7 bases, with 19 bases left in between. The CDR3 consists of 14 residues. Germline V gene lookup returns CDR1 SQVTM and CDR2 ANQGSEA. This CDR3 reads CSVISGSPHYTQYF. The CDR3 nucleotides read TGCAGCGTTATATCAGGGTCTCCACACTATACGCAGTATTTT.

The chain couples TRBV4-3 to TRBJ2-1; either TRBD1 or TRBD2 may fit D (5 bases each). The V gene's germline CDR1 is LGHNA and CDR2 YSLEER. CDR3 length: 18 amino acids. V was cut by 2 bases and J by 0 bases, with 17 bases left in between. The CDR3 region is CASSQLRRDLSSYNEQFF. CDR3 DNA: TGCGCCAGCAGCCAATTGCGAAGGGACCTAAGCTCCTACAATGAGCAGTTCTTC.

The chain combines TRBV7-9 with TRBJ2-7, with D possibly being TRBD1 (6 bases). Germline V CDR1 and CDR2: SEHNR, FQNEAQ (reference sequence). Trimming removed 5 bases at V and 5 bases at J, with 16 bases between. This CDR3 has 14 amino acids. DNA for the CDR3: TGTGCCAGCAGCCCTACAGGGAATATCGACGAGCAGTACTTC. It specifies CASSPTGNIDEQYF.

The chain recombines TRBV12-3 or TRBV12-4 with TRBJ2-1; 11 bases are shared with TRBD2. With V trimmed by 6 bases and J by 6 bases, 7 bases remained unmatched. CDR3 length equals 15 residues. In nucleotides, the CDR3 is TGTGCCAGCAGATATAGCGGGAGGGCCTCCAATGAGCAGTTCTTC. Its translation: CASRYSGRASNEQFF.

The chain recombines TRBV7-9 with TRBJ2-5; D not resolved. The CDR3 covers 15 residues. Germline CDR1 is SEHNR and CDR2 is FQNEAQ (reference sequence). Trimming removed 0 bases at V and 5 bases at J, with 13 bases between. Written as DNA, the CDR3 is TGTGCCAGCAGCTTAGCGGGCTCGCCGGGCGAGACCCAGTACTTC. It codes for CASSLAGSPGETQYF.

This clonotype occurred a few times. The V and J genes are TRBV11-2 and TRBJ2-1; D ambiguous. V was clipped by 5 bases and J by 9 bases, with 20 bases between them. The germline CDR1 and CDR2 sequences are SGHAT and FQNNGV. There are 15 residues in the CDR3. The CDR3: CASSEGRTQIGEQFF. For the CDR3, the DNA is TGTGCCAGCAGCGAAGGCCGAACTCAAATCGGTGAGCAGTTCTTC.

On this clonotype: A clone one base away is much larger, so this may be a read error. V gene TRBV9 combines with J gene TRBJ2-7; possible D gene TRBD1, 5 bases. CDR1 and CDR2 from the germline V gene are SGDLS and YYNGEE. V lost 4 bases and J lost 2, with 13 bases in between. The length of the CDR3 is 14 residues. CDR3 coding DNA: TGTGCCAGCAGCCGTCAGACAGTGGCCTACGAGCAGTACTTC. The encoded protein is CASSRQTVAYEQYF. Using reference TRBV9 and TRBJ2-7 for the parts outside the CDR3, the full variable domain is DSGVTQTPKHLITATGQRVTLRCSPRSGDLSVYWYQQSLDQGLQFLIQYYNGEERAKGNILERFSAQQFPDLHSELNLSSLELGDSALYFCASSRQTVAYEQYFGPGTRLTVT.

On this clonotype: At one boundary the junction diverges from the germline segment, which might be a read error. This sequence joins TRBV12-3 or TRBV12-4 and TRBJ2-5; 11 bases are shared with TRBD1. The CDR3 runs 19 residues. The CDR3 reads CTSRGLRDRGYSRRETQYF. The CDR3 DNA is TGTACCAGCAGAGGCCTCCGGGACAGGGGGTACAGTAGGCGAGAGACCCAGTACTTC.

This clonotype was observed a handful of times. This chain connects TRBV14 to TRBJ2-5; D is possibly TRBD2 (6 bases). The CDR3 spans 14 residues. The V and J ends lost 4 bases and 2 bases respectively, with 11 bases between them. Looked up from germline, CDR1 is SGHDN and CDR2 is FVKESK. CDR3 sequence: CASSRGLLQETQYF. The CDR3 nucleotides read TGTGCCAGCAGCCGAGGACTACTTCAAGAGACCCAGTACTTC. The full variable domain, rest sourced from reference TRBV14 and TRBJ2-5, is EAGVTQFPSHSVIEKGQTVTLRCDPISGHDNLYWYRRVMGKEIKFLLHFVKESKQDESGMPNNRFLAERTGGTYSTLKVQPAELEDSGVYFCASSRGLLQETQYFGPGTRLLVL.

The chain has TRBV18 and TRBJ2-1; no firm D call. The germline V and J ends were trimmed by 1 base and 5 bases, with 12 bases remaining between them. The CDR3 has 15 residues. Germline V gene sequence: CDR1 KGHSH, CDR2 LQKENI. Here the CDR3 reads CASSPRRAADNEQFF. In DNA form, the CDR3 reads TGTGCCAGCTCACCACGCCGGGCGGCAGACAATGAGCAGTTCTTC.

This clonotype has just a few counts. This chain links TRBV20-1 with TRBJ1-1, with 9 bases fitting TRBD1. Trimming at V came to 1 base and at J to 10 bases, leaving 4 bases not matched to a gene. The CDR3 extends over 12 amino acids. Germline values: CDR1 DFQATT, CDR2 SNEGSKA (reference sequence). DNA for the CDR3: TGCAGTGCTAGAGGACAGGGGGGATCAGCTTTCTTT. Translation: CSARGQGGSAFF.

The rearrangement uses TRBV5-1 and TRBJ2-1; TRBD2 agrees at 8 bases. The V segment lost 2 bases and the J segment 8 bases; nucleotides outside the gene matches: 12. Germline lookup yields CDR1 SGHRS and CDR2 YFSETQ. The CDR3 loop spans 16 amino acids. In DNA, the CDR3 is TGCGCCAGCAGCTTCGCTCCCGGGAGGGTCAGGGATGAGCAGTTCTTC. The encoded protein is CASSFAPGRVRDEQFF. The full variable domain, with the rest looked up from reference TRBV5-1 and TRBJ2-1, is KAGVTQTPRYLIKTRGQQVTLSCSPISGHRSVSWYQQTPGQGLQFLFEYFSETQRNKGNFPGRFSGRQFSNSRSEMNVSTLELGDSALYLCASSFAPGRVRDEQFFGPGTRLTVL.

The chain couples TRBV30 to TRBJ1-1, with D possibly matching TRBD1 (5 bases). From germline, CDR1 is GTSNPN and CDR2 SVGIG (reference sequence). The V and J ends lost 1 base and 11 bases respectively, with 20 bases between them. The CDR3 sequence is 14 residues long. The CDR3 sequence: CAWSGPGTIMVAFF. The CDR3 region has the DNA TGTGCCTGGAGTGGCCCGGGGACGATTATGGTGGCTTTCTTT.

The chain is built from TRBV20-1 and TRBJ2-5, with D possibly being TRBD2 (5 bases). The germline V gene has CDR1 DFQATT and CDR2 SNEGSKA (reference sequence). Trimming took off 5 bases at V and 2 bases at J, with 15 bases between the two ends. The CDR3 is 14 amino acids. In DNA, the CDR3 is TGCAGTGCTCCCACCGGAGGAAGTCAAGAGACCCAGTACTTC. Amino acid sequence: CSAPTGGSQETQYF.

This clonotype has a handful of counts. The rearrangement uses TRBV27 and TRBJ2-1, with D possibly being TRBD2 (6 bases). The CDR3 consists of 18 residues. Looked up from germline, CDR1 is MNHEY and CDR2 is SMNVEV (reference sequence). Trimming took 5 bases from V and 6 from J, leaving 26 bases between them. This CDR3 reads CASSRNPEGPSRGNEQFF. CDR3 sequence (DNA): TGTGCCAGCAGTCGAAACCCGGAGGGACCCTCTCGTGGCAATGAGCAGTTCTTC.

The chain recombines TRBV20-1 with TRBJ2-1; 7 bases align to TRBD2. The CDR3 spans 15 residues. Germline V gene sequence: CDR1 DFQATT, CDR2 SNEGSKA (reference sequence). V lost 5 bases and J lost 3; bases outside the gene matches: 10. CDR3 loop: CSAPRLAALYNEQFF. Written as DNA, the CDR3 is TGCAGTGCTCCCCGGCTAGCGGCCCTCTACAATGAGCAGTTCTTC.